This TCR beta chain was recovered during a study of blood T cell repertoires in COVID-19. Study background: Both acute and convalescent COVID-19 samples were obtained from the United States, Italy and Spain.

Sequencing used immunoSEQ multiplex PCR; TCRdb keeps in-frame clones, though not all of them. The repertoire consists of some 130,000 clones, with more than 75% occurring once and the leading ten covering approximately 9.9%. The CDR3 is 13 amino acids. CDR1 is KGHDR and CDR2 is SFDVKD in the germline V gene. Trimming took 4 bases from V and 7 from J, leaving 10 bases between them. The chain is built from TRBV24-1 and TRBJ1-5; D is unresolved. Specimen: peripheral blood. This receptor was obtained from a man aged 60-69 years who had recovered from COVID-19. The CDR3, as DNA: TGTGCCACCAGTGAGGCCGCACAGCAGCCCCAGCATTTT. Residues: CATSEAAQQPQHF.